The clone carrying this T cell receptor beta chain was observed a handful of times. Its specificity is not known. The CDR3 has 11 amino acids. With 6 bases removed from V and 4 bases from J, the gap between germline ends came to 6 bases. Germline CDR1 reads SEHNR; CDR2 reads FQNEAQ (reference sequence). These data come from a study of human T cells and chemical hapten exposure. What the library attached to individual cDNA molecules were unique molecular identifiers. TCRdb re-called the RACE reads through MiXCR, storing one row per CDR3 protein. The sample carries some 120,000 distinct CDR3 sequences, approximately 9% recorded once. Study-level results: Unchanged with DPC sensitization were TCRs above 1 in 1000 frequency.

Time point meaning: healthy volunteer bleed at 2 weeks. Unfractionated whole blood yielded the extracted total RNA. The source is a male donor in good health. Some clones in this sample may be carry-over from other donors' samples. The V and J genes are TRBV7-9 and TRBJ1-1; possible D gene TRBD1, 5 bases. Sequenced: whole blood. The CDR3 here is CASSDSTEAFF. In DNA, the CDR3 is TGTGCCAGCAGTGACAGCACTGAAGCTTTCTTT.